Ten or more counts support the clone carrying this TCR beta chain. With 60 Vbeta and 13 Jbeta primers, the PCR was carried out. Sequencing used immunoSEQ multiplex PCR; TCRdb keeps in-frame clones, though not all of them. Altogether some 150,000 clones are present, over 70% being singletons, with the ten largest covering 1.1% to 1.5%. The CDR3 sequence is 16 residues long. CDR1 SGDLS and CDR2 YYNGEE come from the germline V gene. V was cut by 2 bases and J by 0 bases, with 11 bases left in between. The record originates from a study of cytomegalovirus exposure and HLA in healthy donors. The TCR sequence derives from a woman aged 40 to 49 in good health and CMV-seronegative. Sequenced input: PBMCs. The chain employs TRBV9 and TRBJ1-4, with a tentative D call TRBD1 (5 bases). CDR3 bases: TGTGCCAGCAGCGTCGGGGGTGGGGCAACTAATGAAAAACTGTTTTTT. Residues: CASSVGGGATNEKLFF.